This T cell receptor (beta chain) was obtained from a study of blood T cell repertoires in COVID-19. Whole-study context: The samples span acute and convalescent COVID-19 from the United States, Italy and Spain. In each case, the material was cDNA or gDNA derived from T cells, B-cell-depleted T cells, or PBMCs.

Only one count was recorded for this clone. Per the original methods: Amplified reference gene primers provided the basis for estimating nucleated cell counts. Profiling relied on immunoSEQ multiplex PCR, and the TCRdb table lists in-frame clones only, not all of them. That table furnishes V, J and clone size, whereas the DNA furnished D and trimming. The data contain about 270,000 clones, 80% to 90% of them singletons. Those enrolled in Seattle joined during active infection and were followed longitudinally afterward. Germline CDR1 is LNHDA and CDR2 is SQIVND (reference sequence). This CDR3 spans 14 amino acids. J lost 5 bases, V lost 3 bases, and 2 bases had no gene match.

The source is a woman between 25 and 40 years old with COVID-19, enrolled during active disease. V is TRBV19 and J is TRBJ1-5; 9 bases map to TRBD1. The specimen sequenced was peripheral blood. CDR3 in amino acids: CASSITGGYQPQHF. The CDR3 DNA reads TGTGCCAGTAGTATCACAGGGGGCTATCAGCCCCAGCATTTT.